This T cell receptor (beta chain) was profiled in a study of cytomegalovirus exposure and HLA in healthy donors. Study-wide background: The platform used for the 100 to 150 validation repertoires matched that of the approximately 710 first-cohort repertoires, a later analysis reported. Study results and caveats: Some TCR beta chains (about 170 of them) were listed as cytomegalovirus-associated. According to reports, the classifier identified cytomegalovirus status with high specificity and sensitivity.

Trimming left V 3 bases short and J 13 bases short, with 12 bases between. CDR3 size: 11 residues. Germline lookup yields CDR1 SGHVS and CDR2 FQNEAQ. In regard to this clone: Its cognate antigen is unknown.

An approximately 130-subject validation cohort, separate from the approximately 670-subject first cohort, supplied the donors. Only in-frame clones appear in the TCRdb table, and some are missing; sequencing was by immunoSEQ multiplex PCR. The sample lists 200,000 to 250,000 clones; approximately 80% were seen once. This chain links TRBV7-8 with TRBJ1-2; a possible D gene is TRBD1 (5 bases). The sample consisted of PBMCs. The receptor comes from a woman aged 25 to 39 in good health and CMV-seropositive. CDR3 amino acids: CASSLGLLLTF. CDR3 DNA sequence: TGTGCCAGCAGCTTGGGACTCCTGCTCACCTTC.